A selection of T cell receptor beta chains follows, all from one sample in a study of metastatic and nonmetastatic thyroid tumors. TCRdb reanalyzed the PCR reads via MiXCR. The sample has under 55,000 clones, 17% seen once. The specimen was blood. Receptor source: a female donor with papillary thyroid cancer or a benign thyroid nodule (not recorded which). Some clones in this sample may be carry-over from other donors' samples. CDR3s include the opening cysteine and the closing phenylalanine or tryptophan. A D gene is named only where the DNA matches it firmly. Where a row states a size, it is once, few, many or the class of an expanded clone; other rows omit it.

clone size,J gene,V gene,D gene,CDR3 protein,CDR3 DNA
many,TRBJ2-7,TRBV5-6,.,CASSLIGLEQYF,TGTGCCAGCAGCCTAATAGGCCTCGAGCAGTACTTC
many,TRBJ2-5,TRBV12-3/TRBV12-4,TRBD1,CASSLATGGVETQYF,TGTGCCAGCAGTTTAGCAACAGGGGGAGTAGAGACCCAGTACTTC
many,TRBJ2-2,TRBV24-1,TRBD2,CATRMGLAGGEIPNTGELFF,TGTGCCACCAGGATGGGACTAGCGGGAGGCGAGATTCCGAACACCGGGGAGCTGTTTTTT
.,TRBJ2-1,TRBV6-5,TRBD2,CASSYSGGRLEQFF,TGTGCCAGCAGTTACTCTGGCGGGAGGCTTGAGCAGTTCTTC
many,TRBJ2-3,TRBV7-9,TRBD1,CASRPGQGFPDTQYF,TGTGCCAGCAGGCCGGGACAGGGATTCCCAGATACGCAGTATTTT
.,TRBJ1-1,TRBV30,.,CAWSFWGRGTEAFF,TGTGCCTGGAGTTTTTGGGGGCGCGGCACTGAAGCTTTCTTT
many,TRBJ2-7,TRBV2,.,CASSEPLGGPLSYEQYF,TGTGCCAGCAGTGAACCCCTGGGCGGCCCCCTCTCCTACGAGCAGTACTTC
many,TRBJ2-2,TRBV28,.,CASTSSYNTGELFF,TGTGCCAGCACTTCTAGTTATAACACCGGGGAGCTGTTTTTT
medium-sized,TRBJ2-7,TRBV6-1,.,CASTGDSYEQYF,TGTGCCAGCACGGGGGACTCCTACGAGCAGTACTTC
.,TRBJ1-1,TRBV28,.,CASSTTRQLTEAFF,TGTGCCAGCAGTACAACGCGACAGCTAACTGAAGCTTTCTTT
many,TRBJ2-7,TRBV20-1,TRBD1,CSARTGASDHEQYF,TGCAGTGCTAGAACAGGGGCGAGCGACCACGAGCAGTACTTC
many,TRBJ2-7,TRBV11-2,TRBD1,CASSLTGLYEQYF,TGTGCCAGCAGCTTGACAGGGCTCTACGAGCAGTACTTC
many,TRBJ2-1,TRBV4-1,TRBD2,CASSLGTIWGWNEQFF,TGCGCCAGCAGCCTAGGGACTATTTGGGGTTGGAATGAGCAGTTCTTC
many,TRBJ2-1,TRBV28,TRBD1,CASTQTGGAYNEQFF,TGTGCCAGCACCCAAACAGGGGGCGCCTACAATGAGCAGTTCTTC
.,TRBJ2-2,TRBV9,TRBD2,CASGGWAGANTCELFF,TGTGCCAGCGGAGGATGGGCGGGAGCGAACACCTGCGAGCTGTTTTTT
.,TRBJ2-2,TRBV7-6,TRBD2,CASSLGHSGSVNTGELFF,TGTGCCAGCAGCTTAGGTCATAGCGGGAGTGTCAACACCGGGGAGCTGTTTTTT
.,TRBJ2-6,TRBV11-2,TRBD1,CASSSRSQQGASLANVLTF,TGTGCCAGCAGCTCGCGATCCCAACAGGGGGCGTCTTTGGCCAACGTCCTGACTTTC
.,TRBJ2-1,TRBV11-2,.,CASSLGKDPIFNEQFF,TGTGCCAGCAGCTTAGGGAAGGACCCTATCTTCAATGAGCAGTTCTTC
many,TRBJ2-2,TRBV20-1,TRBD2,CSALAGGPAGELFF,TGCAGTGCTCTAGCGGGAGGGCCGGCCGGGGAGCTGTTTTTT
once,TRBJ2-1,TRBV11-1,TRBD2,CASSLASGSSYNEQFF,TGTGCCAGCAGCTTAGCTAGCGGGAGCTCCTACAATGAGCAGTTCTTC
.,TRBJ1-1,TRBV5-1,.,CASSFGLVSAEAFF,TGCGCCAGCAGCTTTGGTCTCGTTTCGGCTGAAGCTTTCTTT
.,TRBJ1-1,TRBV3-1,.,CASSPSDRLNTGAFF,TGTGCCAGCAGCCCTTCGGACAGACTTAACACTGGAGCTTTCTTT
many,TRBJ2-7,TRBV14,.,CASSPWVWGSGNYEQYF,TGTGCCAGCAGCCCGTGGGTGTGGGGGAGCGGTAACTACGAGCAGTACTTC
few,TRBJ1-1,TRBV28,.,CSSTFRRVLNTEAFF,TGTTCCAGCACCTTTCGACGGGTTCTGAACACTGAGGCTTTCTTT
.,TRBJ1-5,TRBV2,.,CASLESRYSNQPQHF,TGTGCCAGCCTGGAATCGAGATATAGCAATCAGCCCCAGCATTTT
medium-sized,TRBJ1-6,TRBV6-5,TRBD1,CASSYERTGGKNSPLHF,TGTGCCAGCAGTTACGAGCGGACAGGGGGCAAGAATTCACCCCTCCACTTT
.,TRBJ2-2,TRBV7-3,TRBD2,CASSIGGGRDHGELSF,TGTGCCAGCAGCATCGGCGGCGGGAGGGACCACGGGGAGCTGTCTTTT
many,TRBJ2-2,TRBV6-1,TRBD1,CASSSGQGGYGELFF,TGTGCCAGCAGTAGCGGACAGGGTGGTTACGGGGAGCTGTTTTTT
many,TRBJ1-4,TRBV5-1,.,CASSLLGDEKLFF,TGCGCCAGCAGCTTGTTAGGGGATGAAAAACTGTTTTTT
few,TRBJ2-6,TRBV28,TRBD1,CASIQRTARGYSGANVLTF,TGTGCCAGCATCCAGAGGACAGCCAGGGGGTACTCTGGTGCCAACGTCCTGACTTTC
.,TRBJ2-2,TRBV20-1,.,CSARPASGSGAGELFF,TGCAGTGCTAGACCCGCCTCCGGGAGTGGGGCCGGGGAGCTGTTTTTT
many,TRBJ2-3,TRBV7-6,TRBD1,CASSSGQGSSDTQYF,TGTGCCAGCAGCTCAGGACAGGGTTCGTCAGATACGCAGTATTTT
many,TRBJ2-3,TRBV7-9,.,CASSHQGSQGDTQYF,TGTGCCAGCAGCCACCAGGGGAGTCAGGGAGATACGCAGTATTTT
many,TRBJ2-5,TRBV11-2,.,CASSPLVSVSETQYF,TGTGCCAGCAGCCCGCTGGTCAGTGTCTCGGAGACCCAGTACTTC
few,TRBJ2-7,TRBV6-5,.,CASSFIEGSYEQYF,TGTGCCAGCAGTTTCATCGAGGGCTCCTACGAGCAGTACTTC
many,TRBJ2-5,TRBV20-1,TRBD2,CSASGRALVETQYF,TGCAGTGCTAGCGGGAGGGCCCTCGTGGAGACCCAGTACTTC
.,TRBJ2-7,TRBV28,TRBD2,CASRHTSGSYEQYF,TGTGCCAGCAGACACACTAGCGGCTCCTACGAGCAGTACTTC
.,TRBJ2-1,TRBV27,TRBD2,CATKAGASYNEQFF,TGTGCCACAAAAGCGGGAGCCTCCTACAATGAGCAGTTCTTC
many,TRBJ1-1,TRBV3-1,.,CASSPHGRQNTEAFF,TGTGCCAGCAGCCCCCACGGTAGACAGAACACTGAAGCTTTCTTT
once,TRBJ2-7,TRBV19,TRBD2,CASRSPVAPSGRTYEQYF,TGTGCCAGTAGGTCACCAGTTGCACCTAGCGGGAGGACATACGAGCAGTACTTC
many,TRBJ2-1,TRBV9,.,CASSVEGVAVDEQFF,TGTGCCAGCAGCGTAGAGGGGGTAGCGGTCGATGAGCAGTTCTTC
many,TRBJ1-5,TRBV19,.,CASSIGPIMTPKHF,TGTGCCAGTAGTATTGGGCCTATTATGACCCCTAAGCATTTT
.,TRBJ2-7,TRBV20-1,.,CSASRVEGAYEQYF,TGCAGTGCTAGCCGAGTAGAAGGAGCCTACGAGCAGTACTTC
.,TRBJ2-2,TRBV11-2,.,CASSLEVVAGPTKMNTGELFF,TGTGCCAGCAGCTTAGAGGTAGTTGCGGGACCAACAAAGATGAACACCGGGGAGCTGTTTTTT
many,TRBJ1-2,TRBV28,TRBD1,CASSFGQGVGYTF,TGTGCCAGCAGTTTCGGACAGGGGGTCGGCTACACCTTC
few,TRBJ1-1,TRBV30,.,CASILRYMAFF,TGTGCCTCTATTCTTAGGTATATGGCTTTCTTT
many,TRBJ2-7,TRBV11-2,.,CASSLRLRAGTYEQYF,TGTGCCAGCAGCCTCCGTCTTCGGGCGGGCACCTACGAGCAGTACTTC
many,TRBJ2-3,TRBV29-1,.,CSVEDINTQYF,TGCAGCGTTGAAGATATAAATACGCAGTATTTT
many,TRBJ2-5,TRBV5-1,TRBD1,CASSPKRDRGETQYF,TGCGCCAGCAGTCCGAAACGGGACAGAGGAGAGACCCAGTACTTC
.,TRBJ2-2,TRBV7-2,.,CASSSSGGNTGELFF,TGTGCCAGCAGCTCGTCCGGGGGCAACACCGGGGAGCTGTTTTTT